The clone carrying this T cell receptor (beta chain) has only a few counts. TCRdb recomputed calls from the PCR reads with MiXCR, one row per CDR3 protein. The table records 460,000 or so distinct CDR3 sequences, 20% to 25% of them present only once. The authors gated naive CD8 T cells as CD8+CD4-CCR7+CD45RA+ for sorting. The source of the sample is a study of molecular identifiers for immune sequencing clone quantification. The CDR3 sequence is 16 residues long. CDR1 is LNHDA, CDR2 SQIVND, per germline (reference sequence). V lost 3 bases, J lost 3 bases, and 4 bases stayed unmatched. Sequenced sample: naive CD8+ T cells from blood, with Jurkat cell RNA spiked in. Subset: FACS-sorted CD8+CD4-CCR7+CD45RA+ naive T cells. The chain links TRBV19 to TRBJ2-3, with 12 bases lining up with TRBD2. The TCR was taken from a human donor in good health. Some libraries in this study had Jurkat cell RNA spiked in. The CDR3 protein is CASSILAGGQTDTQYF. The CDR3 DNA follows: TGTGCCAGTAGTATCCTAGCGGGGGGGCAGACAGATACGCAGTATTTT.